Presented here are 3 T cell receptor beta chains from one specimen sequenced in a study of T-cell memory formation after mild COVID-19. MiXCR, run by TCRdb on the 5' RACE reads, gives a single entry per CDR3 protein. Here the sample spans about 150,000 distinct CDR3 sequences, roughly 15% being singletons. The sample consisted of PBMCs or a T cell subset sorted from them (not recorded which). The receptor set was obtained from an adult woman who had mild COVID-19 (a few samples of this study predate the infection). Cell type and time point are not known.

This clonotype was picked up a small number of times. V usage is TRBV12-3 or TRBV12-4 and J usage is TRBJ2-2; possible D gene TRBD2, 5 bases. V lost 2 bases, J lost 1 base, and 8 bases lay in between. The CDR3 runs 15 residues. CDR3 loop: CASSLMGENTGELFF. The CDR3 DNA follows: TGTGCCAGCAGTTTAATGGGAGAGAACACCGGGGAGCTGTTTTTT.

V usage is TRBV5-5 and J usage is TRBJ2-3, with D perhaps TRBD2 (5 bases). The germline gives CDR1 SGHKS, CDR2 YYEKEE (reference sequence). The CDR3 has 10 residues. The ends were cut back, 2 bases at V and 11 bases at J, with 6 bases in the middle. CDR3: CASSFGEQYF. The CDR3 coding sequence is TGTGCCAGCAGCTTCGGGGAGCAGTATTTT.

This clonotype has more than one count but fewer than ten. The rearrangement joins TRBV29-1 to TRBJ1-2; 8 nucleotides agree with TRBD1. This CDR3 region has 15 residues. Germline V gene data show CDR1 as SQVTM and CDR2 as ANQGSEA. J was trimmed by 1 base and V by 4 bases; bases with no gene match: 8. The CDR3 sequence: CSVGPTGGVNYGYTF. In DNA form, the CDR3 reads TGCAGCGTTGGGCCTACAGGGGGTGTTAACTATGGCTACACCTTC.